This passage covers 30 T cell receptor beta chains from one sample sequenced in a study of OX40 agonist ivuxolimab in advanced cancers. The data were produced by immunoSEQ multiplex PCR, yet TCRdb's version contains in-frame clones alone and is incomplete. The data show more than 80,000 clones, about 89% seen once. The sequences come from CD4+ or CD8+ T cells sorted from blood, collected in a trial of the OX40 agonist ivuxolimab. The receptors were gathered from an adult with an advanced solid tumor such as melanoma, head and neck, liver or kidney cancer.

The gene calls are TRBV28 and TRBJ1-2; D not resolved. With 11 bases removed from V and 4 bases from J, the gap between germline ends came to 17 bases. Per the germline V gene, CDR1 is MDHEN and CDR2 is SYDVKM. There are 13 residues in the CDR3. The CDR3 DNA follows: TGTGCCGGAGGGCGACCGGGTCTCTATGGCTACACCTTC. Translation gives CAGGRPGLYGYTF.

The chain couples TRBV28 to TRBJ2-7; TRBD1 matches at 7 bases. V was clipped by 4 bases and J by 0 bases; unmatched bases: 3. From germline, CDR1 is MDHEN and CDR2 SYDVKM. The CDR3 is made up of 14 amino acids. The CDR3 region is CASSSGQNSYEQYF. In DNA, the CDR3 is TGTGCCAGCAGTTCGGGACAGAACTCCTACGAGCAGTACTTC.

J is TRBJ2-5 and V is TRBV7-9; D gene unclear. The end of the DNA is better explained by TRBJ2-7, so the J call may be wrong. The CDR3 is made up of 13 amino acids. Per germline, CDR1 SEHNR and CDR2 FQNEAQ (reference sequence). DNA for the CDR3: TGTGCCAGCAGCCCCCGTCTAGGTTACGAGCAGTACTTC. Translation: CASSPRLGYEQYF.

V usage is TRBV5-1 and J usage is TRBJ2-1; D remains unclear. Per the germline V gene, CDR1 is SGHRS and CDR2 is YFSETQ. Trimming stripped 7 bases from V and 3 bases from J, with 11 bases between. The CDR3 runs 13 residues. CDR3 sequence reads: CASGSGIYNEQFF. In nucleotides, the CDR3 is TGCGCCAGCGGCTCAGGCATCTACAATGAGCAGTTCTTC.

The rearrangement uses TRBV5-1 and TRBJ1-2; 11 bases align to TRBD1. V lost 4 bases and J lost 7; bases outside the gene matches: 6. Germline-derived CDR1 and CDR2 are SGHRS and YFSETQ. The CDR3 consists of 14 residues. CDR3: CASSPSGTGGGYTF. CDR3 sequence (DNA): TGCGCCAGCAGCCCTTCCGGGACAGGGGGTGGCTACACCTTC. The full variable domain, its missing parts supplied by reference TRBV5-1 and TRBJ1-2, is KAGVTQTPRYLIKTRGQQVTLSCSPISGHRSVSWYQQTPGQGLQFLFEYFSETQRNKGNFPGRFSGRQFSNSRSEMNVSTLELGDSALYLCASSPSGTGGGYTFGSGTRLTVV.

The V and J genes are TRBV15 and TRBJ1-5, with D maybe TRBD1 (5 bases). CDR3 length: 19 residues. Germline V lookup: CDR1 LNHNV, CDR2 YYDKDF (reference sequence). V lost 0 bases and J lost 4, with 22 bases in between. The CDR3, as DNA: TGTGCCACCAGCAGAGATCTCGGCTTGCGCGGCAGGGAGAATCAGCCCCAGCATTTT. The encoded protein is CATSRDLGLRGRENQPQHF.

This chain links TRBV2 with TRBJ2-2; D is uncertain. The V gene's germline CDR1 is SNHLY and CDR2 FYNNEI. CDR3 length: 15 amino acids. The V gene lost 3 bases and the J gene lost 0 bases, with 8 bases spanning the gap. As DNA, the CDR3 is TGTGCCAGCAGTGATGGGCCAGCGAACACCGGGGAGCTGTTTTTT. This gives the protein CASSDGPANTGELFF.

The rearrangement links TRBV5-8 to TRBJ2-7, with 8 bases fitting TRBD1. The CDR3 totals 16 residues. The germline CDR1 and CDR2 sequences are SGHTS and YDEGEE. V dropped 5 bases and J dropped 4; count of bases not matched to a gene: 14. The DNA of the CDR3 is TGTGCCAGCAGTCATACGTCGGGCCAGGGGGCGTACGAGCAGTACTTC. It encodes CASSHTSGQGAYEQYF.

The chain has TRBV25-1 and TRBJ2-7; 9 bases are a match to TRBD2. Germline V gives CDR1 MGHDK, CDR2 SYGVNS. The CDR3 contains 12 residues. Losses at the gene ends were 4 bases for V and 11 bases for J; bases not matched to a gene: 6. In nucleotides, the CDR3 is TGTGCCAGCAGTGGGGGACTAGCCGTCGAGTACTTC. It codes for CASSGGLAVEYF.

The chain links TRBV5-1 to TRBJ2-1; no firm D call. Germline values: CDR1 SGHRS, CDR2 YFSETQ. This CDR3 comprises 12 residues. Trimming pared 4 bases from V and 10 bases from J, leaving 12 bases between. The CDR3: CASSILVNEQFF. The CDR3 DNA reads TGCGCCAGCAGCATCCTGGTAAACGAGCAGTTCTTC.

The chain carries TRBV5-1 and TRBJ2-7, with 10 bases that match TRBD1. Trimming cost V 4 bases and J 3 bases; bases outside gene matches: 4. Germline V gene data show CDR1 as SGHRS and CDR2 as YFSETQ. CDR3 length: 14 amino acids. The CDR3 nucleotides are TGCGCCAGCAGCCCCGGGACAGGGGTCTACGAGCAGTACTTC. Amino acid sequence: CASSPGTGVYEQYF.

The chain combines TRBV19 with TRBJ2-1, with 9 nucleotides matching TRBD2. V trimming: 1 base; J trimming: 6 bases; junction bases outside the gene matches: 1. The germline V gene has CDR1 LNHDA and CDR2 SQIVND (reference sequence). This CDR3 is built from 14 residues. The CDR3 region is CASSIGSGSNEQFF. The CDR3 DNA sequence: TGTGCCAGTAGTATAGGTAGCGGGAGCAATGAGCAGTTCTTC.

The chain joins TRBV30 to TRBJ2-7, with 8 positions matching TRBD2. This CDR3 has 17 amino acids. The trim removed 7 bases at V and 0 bases at J, leaving 17 bases unmatched. The germline CDR1 and CDR2 sequences are GTSNPN and SVGIG (reference sequence). CDR3 region: CAYNPVTGGPSSYEQYF. The CDR3 bases are TGTGCCTACAACCCCGTGACGGGAGGGCCATCCTCCTACGAGCAGTACTTC.

The gene calls are TRBV27 and TRBJ1-2; 8 nucleotides line up with TRBD1. The CDR3 loop spans 17 amino acids. With V trimmed by 3 bases and J by 3 bases, 12 bases remained unmatched. Germline CDR1 is MNHEY and CDR2 is SMNVEV (reference sequence). In DNA, the CDR3 is TGTGCCAGCAGTTTCTCGCTCGAGGGACAGGCGGACTATGGCTACACCTTC. This encodes CASSFSLEGQADYGYTF.

V is TRBV10-3 and J is TRBJ1-1; 9 bases are a match to TRBD1. CDR1 is ENHRY, CDR2 SYGVKD, per germline. After removal of 4 bases from V and 4 bases from J, the junction contained 1 base not matched to a gene. This CDR3 contains 13 residues. CDR3: CAISGQGVTEAFF. CDR3 nucleotides: TGTGCCATCAGTGGACAGGGGGTCACTGAAGCTTTCTTT.

The chain combines TRBV4-1 with TRBJ1-1; D gene ambiguous. Per germline, CDR1 MGHRA and CDR2 YSYEKL. Trimming stripped 3 bases from V and 0 bases from J, with 11 bases between. CDR3 length: 15 residues. The chain's CDR3 is CASSHARGLNTEAFF. The CDR3, as DNA: TGCGCCAGCAGCCATGCCCGGGGTCTGAACACTGAAGCTTTCTTT.

V is TRBV10-3 and J is TRBJ2-1, with D possibly matching TRBD2 (6 bases). V gave up 0 bases and J gave up 10 bases, with 16 bases separating them. The CDR3 loop spans 15 amino acids. CDR1 ENHRY and CDR2 SYGVKD come from the germline V gene. The CDR3 region is CAISESLRDTGEQFF. Here the CDR3 DNA reads TGTGCCATCAGTGAGTCGCTGCGGGATACCGGCGAGCAGTTCTTC.

The rearrangement links TRBV11-2 to TRBJ2-7, with D perhaps TRBD1 (5 bases). The CDR3 has 14 amino acids. The V and J ends lost 0 bases and 9 bases respectively, with 15 bases between them. Germline CDR1 is SGHAT and CDR2 is FQNNGV. CDR3 DNA sequence: TGTGCCAGCAGCTTAGATCTGGGGCTGCCTCGGCAGTACTTC. Translation gives CASSLDLGLPRQYF. The whole variable domain, filled in from reference TRBV11-2 and TRBJ2-7, reads EAGVAQSPRYKIIEKRQSVAFWCNPISGHATLYWYQQILGQGPKLLIQFQNNGVVDDSQLPKDRFSAERLKGVDSTLKIQPAKLEDSAVYLCASSLDLGLPRQYFGPGTRLTVT.

The chain combines TRBV19 with TRBJ1-2; 9 bases line up with TRBD1. Trimming took 4 bases from V and 4 from J; bases not matched to a gene: 4. Germline values: CDR1 LNHDA, CDR2 SQIVND (reference sequence). This CDR3 comprises 14 residues. CDR3 sequence reads: CASSRGQGFYGYTF. As DNA, the CDR3 is TGTGCCAGTAGTAGGGGACAGGGCTTCTATGGCTACACCTTC.

This clone showed up just a few times. The genes are TRBV11-2 and TRBJ1-3; no definite D call. Germline V CDR1 and CDR2: SGHAT, FQNNGV. V dropped 7 bases and J dropped 0 bases, with 7 bases sitting between them. This CDR3 region has 13 residues. As DNA, the CDR3 is TGTGCCAGCACCCCTCACTCTGGAAACACCATATATTTT. This gives the protein CASTPHSGNTIYF.

A note on this clone: Relative to the germline gene, one junction end is altered; a read error may explain this. This chain uses TRBV7-7 with TRBJ2-2; no definite D call. This CDR3 comprises 14 residues. Germline CDR1 is SSHAT and CDR2 is FNYEAQ (reference sequence). CDR3 in DNA: TGTGCTAGCAGCTTGGCGCCGAACACCGGGGAGCTGTTTTTT. Protein sequence: CASSLAPNTGELFF.

The V gene is TRBV18, the J gene TRBJ2-7; TRBD2 is a possible D gene (6 bases). This CDR3 has 14 amino acids. Germline V CDR1 and CDR2: KGHSH, LQKENI. V lost 2 bases and J 6 bases, leaving 14 bases between the germline ends. CDR3 sequence reads: CASSPGTVTSEQYF. The CDR3, as DNA: TGTGCCAGCTCACCAGGGACTGTAACCTCCGAGCAGTACTTC.

This clone is a singleton in its sample. This rearrangement joins TRBV11-2 to TRBJ2-7; the match to TRBD1 covers 7 bases. The CDR3 totals 14 residues. Trimming cost V 5 bases and J 1 base; bases outside gene matches: 5. Germline V gives CDR1 SGHAT, CDR2 FQNNGV. CDR3: CASSPRTGSYEQYF. The CDR3 region has the DNA TGTGCCAGCAGCCCAAGGACAGGATCCTACGAGCAGTACTTC.

The chain recombines TRBV2 with TRBJ1-4; no firm D call. Germline values: CDR1 SNHLY, CDR2 FYNNEI. Trimming pared 6 bases from V and 0 bases from J, leaving 5 bases between. There are 13 residues in the CDR3. CDR3 residues: CASRRATNEKLFF. The CDR3 DNA follows: TGTGCCAGCAGACGCGCAACTAATGAAAAACTGTTTTTT.

The CDR3 DNA sequence: TGTGCCAGCAGCTACCGACAGGGCGGCGGCTACACCTTC. Its translation is CASSYRQGGGYTF. V is TRBV7-6 and J is TRBJ1-2, with 7 bases that match TRBD1. Germline-derived CDR1 and CDR2 are SGHVS and FNYEAQ. The V segment lost 4 bases and the J segment 8 bases; nucleotides outside the gene matches: 7. The CDR3 has 13 amino acids.

The gene calls are TRBV5-6 and TRBJ2-7, with unresolved D. V lost 5 bases to trimming and J lost 2 bases, with 8 bases between them. The CDR3 extends over 12 amino acids. CDR1 is SGHDT, CDR2 YYEEEE, per germline. DNA for the CDR3: TGTGCCAGCAGGCGTGGAACCTACGAGCAGTACTTC. Translating it yields CASRRGTYEQYF.

V and J are TRBV28 and TRBJ2-7; 7 nucleotides agree with TRBD2. CDR1 is MDHEN and CDR2 is SYDVKM in the germline V gene. This CDR3 has 14 residues. V shed 3 bases and J 6 bases; nucleotides not matched to a gene: 8. Written as DNA, the CDR3 is TGTGCCAGCAGTTTTGGGGCGGGAGACGGCGAGCAGTACTTC. Translated, it gives CASSFGAGDGEQYF.

The V gene is TRBV6-5, the J gene TRBJ1-2; no definite D call. V lost 0 bases and J lost 0, with 5 bases in between. The CDR3 contains 14 residues. Germline V gene sequence: CDR1 MNHEY, CDR2 SVGAGI. In nucleotides, the CDR3 is TGTGCCAGCAGTTACTCGGGAACTAACTATGGCTACACCTTC. This codes for CASSYSGTNYGYTF.

V is TRBV19 and J is TRBJ2-6; a possible D gene is TRBD1 (5 bases). V lost 6 bases to trimming and J lost 2 bases, with 20 bases between them. Germline CDR1 LNHDA, CDR2 SQIVND (reference sequence). CDR3 size: 18 residues. The CDR3 protein is CASRELQVYSAGANVLTF. The CDR3 DNA is TGTGCCAGTAGGGAGCTACAGGTTTATTCCGCTGGGGCCAACGTCCTGACTTTC.

The chain employs TRBV19 and TRBJ1-2; TRBD1 matches at 12 bases. Germline trimming cut 5 bases from V and 8 bases from J; bases unmatched to any gene: 6. CDR3 length: 14 amino acids. Germline lookup yields CDR1 LNHDA and CDR2 SQIVND (reference sequence). The CDR3 reads CASSPGQGAKGYTF. The CDR3 bases are TGTGCCAGTAGTCCGGGACAGGGGGCGAAGGGCTACACCTTC.